This T cell receptor beta chain was identified in a study of T cell responses to AZD1222 COVID-19 vaccine. Study-level background: Analysis merged second doses at about 4 or about 12 weeks.

Sequencing was performed with immunoSEQ multiplex PCR; in TCRdb, only in-frame clones are kept and a portion is missing. Among roughly 91,000 clones listed, roughly 90% were seen once. The length of the CDR3 is 13 residues. The germline CDR1 and CDR2 sequences are DFQATT and SNEGSKA (reference sequence). V was pared by 3 bases and J by 1 base, with 9 bases between. Findings and caveats of the study: All repertoire sampling was performed exclusively after the peak T cell response. Females made up more of the donors, who were largely white British, and clonal diversity may have come out too low. Spike-specific TCR repertoires showed rising breadth and depth after two AZD1222 doses.

Remarks on this clone: Its antigen is currently unknown.

The chain recombines TRBV20-1 with TRBJ1-1; D uncertain. The sequence was obtained from an adult in good health. Material: peripheral blood, obtained on day 0 of AZD1222 vaccination. CDR3 sequence: CSASLGRNTEAFF. CDR3 sequence (DNA): TGCAGTGCTAGTTTAGGCAGGAACACTGAAGCTTTCTTT.